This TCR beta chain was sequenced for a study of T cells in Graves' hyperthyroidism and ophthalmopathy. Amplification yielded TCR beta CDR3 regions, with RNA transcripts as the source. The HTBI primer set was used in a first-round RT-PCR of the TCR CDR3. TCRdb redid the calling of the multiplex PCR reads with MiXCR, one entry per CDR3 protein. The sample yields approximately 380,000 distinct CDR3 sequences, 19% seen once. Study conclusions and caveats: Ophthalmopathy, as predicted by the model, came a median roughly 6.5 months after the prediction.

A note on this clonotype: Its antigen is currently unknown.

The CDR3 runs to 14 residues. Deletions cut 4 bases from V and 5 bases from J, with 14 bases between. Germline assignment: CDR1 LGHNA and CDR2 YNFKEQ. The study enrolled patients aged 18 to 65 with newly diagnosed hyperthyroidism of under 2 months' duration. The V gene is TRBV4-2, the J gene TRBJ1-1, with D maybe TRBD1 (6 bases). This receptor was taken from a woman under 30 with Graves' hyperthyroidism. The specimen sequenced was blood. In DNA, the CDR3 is TGTGCCAGCAGCCTTGCGGGGGCTGTAACTGAAGCTTTCTTT. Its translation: CASSLAGAVTEAFF.